The entry below gives a single T cell receptor (beta chain) sequence along with its context. Its binding antigen is unknown. Within one base of it there is no much larger clone, and no base qualities were kept. To analyze paired alpha-beta TCRs of CD8+ T cells, the researchers used an expanded emulsion RT-PCR method with primers covering all TCR V genes. Before emulsion RT-PCR, CD8+ T cells were isolated with a CD8 positive selection kit and incubated overnight in roughly 9.1 IU/mL IL-2. The sample belongs to a study of T cell repertoires in breast cancer (dated by TCRdb to the mid-2010s). Regarding the study in general: Tumors, lymph nodes and peripheral blood lymphocytes from breast cancer patients, as well as peripheral blood from healthy control donors, were profiled. Most of the 21 patient tumors analyzed for shared TCRs were ER+/PR+. Controls included nine healthy donors of an age range similar to the patients. On average, sequencing produced approximately 500,000 sequences per sample, which came to 9 to 10 reads per input cell. The study reasoned that TCRs shared between breast cancer patients would target shared antigens, given breast cancer's low mutational burden and rare common mutations. Tumors and tumor-involved lymph nodes were minced, digested with Liberase and DNase, and then passed through 70-um and 40-um filters. Tumor-free lymph nodes were processed without enzymatic digestion, and Ficoll was used to separate blood samples. General findings and caveats noted by the study authors: Over 15 TCR pairs were shared across seven or more patient tumors and were rarely found in control blood, which suggested possible tumor specificity. Shared TCRs were encoded by various nucleotide sequences, which suggests selection and expansion based on antigen. Emulsion RT-PCR was regarded as qualitative rather than quantitative, because clone recovery was skewed by transcript abundance and primer differences. Discarding singleton TCRs and sampling only part of each tumor may have missed genuine antitumor clones. About fourfold more TCRs were shared with matched tumor repertoires by tumor-involved sentinel lymph nodes than by tumor-free nodes (around 7.7% versus 2%).

Libraries were made using emulsion pairing. Unpaired genes were suppressed in a second nested PCR with blocking oligos, after which Illumina adaptors and barcodes were added in a third nested PCR. Each emulsion RT-PCR master mix contained roughly 4,500-250,000 T cells, with C-region, Stepout and V-region primers. The emulsions were generated using the Micellula Emulsion and Purification Kit, and the RT-PCR was run with Qiagen OneStep RT-PCR reagents. Pooled libraries were sequenced with paired-end 2 x 250 reads on an Illumina MiSeq. Per the original workflow: Read pairs were joined in Galaxy and clipped at the engineered overlap into separate alpha and beta files, and reads that were not clipped were discarded. To assign alpha-beta pairs, the researchers used CompleteTCR, a MiTCR-based pipeline that relies on an R script to link chains sharing read cluster identifiers. TCR sequences that were observed only once, representing about 1-3%, were removed as potential sequencing errors. TCRdb reanalyzed the raw reads on its own, using fastp at Q25 for trimming and MiXCR for clone calling, and kept in-frame beta chains. Every entry covers one CDR3 protein and lists the most common genes and DNA from its rows. None of the V and J calls come from the authors' own analysis; TCRdb made them. The sample includes around 43,000 distinct CDR3 sequences, with 45% to 55% observed a single time. The ten biggest clones cover about 60% of the sample.

This receptor was obtained from a pool of human donors with breast cancer or a healthy control (not recorded which). The material sequenced was CD8+ T cells.

The CDR3 corresponds to CASSVEDTQYF. The nucleotide sequence is given as TGTGCCAGCAGCGTAGAGGATACGCAGTATTTT. The chain uses TRBV9 and TRBJ2-3; no confident D gene assignment can be made. From the cysteine up to the phenylalanine, the CDR3 has a length of 11 residues. Solely the CDR3 DNA is kept, with 33 bases framed from the first base. CDR1 and CDR2, per the germline V gene, are SGDLS and YYNGEE. V is clipped by 0 bases and J by 6 bases, and the sequence between their germline boundaries is 2 bases long. Reference TRBV9 and TRBJ2-3 proteins supply the regions before and after the CDR3; the full variable domain is: DSGVTQTPKHLITATGQRVTLRCSPRSGDLSVYWYQQSLDQGLQFLIQYYNGEERAKGNILERFSAQQFPDLHSELNLSSLELGDSALYFCASSVEDTQYFGPGTRLTVL.